This T cell receptor (beta chain) was identified in a study of technical replicates of blood from a handful of donors. The V gene end was trimmed by 8 bases and the J gene end by 4 bases; junction bases not matched to a gene: 11. There are 15 residues in the CDR3. CDR1 ENHRY and CDR2 SYGVKD come from the germline V gene. Repertoires were generated with immunoSEQ multiplex PCR, while TCRdb's copy carries only in-frame clones and drops some. The profile shows about 93,000 clones, nearly 97% of them singletons. What was sequenced was T cells isolated from PBMCs. The TCR was taken from a human donor in good health. The V call is TRBV10-3, the J call TRBJ1-5, with 7 bases lining up with TRBD1. This chain's CDR3 is CAIQSGTVGNQPQHF. Here the CDR3 DNA reads TGTGCCATCCAGTCCGGGACAGTTGGGAATCAGCCCCAGCATTTT.